A selection of T cell receptor beta chains follows, all from one sample in a study of PD-1 blockade in mismatch repair-deficient tumors. Libraries were prepared by immunoSEQ multiplex PCR; TCRdb keeps only in-frame clonotypes and omits some of them. The sample records tens of thousands of clones, about 84% being singletons. The sample consisted of peripheral blood, taken 12 weeks after starting pembrolizumab. The receptors shown here come from an adult with mismatch repair-deficient cancer. Both conserved end residues are part of each CDR3. D genes are given only for firm matches. Expanded clones are given a class, and other clones once, few, many or no size at all.

clone_size	v_call	d_call	j_call	cdr3_aa	cdr3_nt
-	TRBV5-5	-	TRBJ1-5	CASSLASRVENQPQHF	TGTGCCAGCAGCTTGGCGAGCAGGGTGGAAAATCAGCCCCAGCATTTT
few	TRBV5-1	TRBD1	TRBJ2-5	CASSLGAGGGETQYF	TGCGCCAGCAGCTTGGGGGCAGGGGGCGGAGAGACCCAGTACTTC
-	TRBV27	-	TRBJ2-1	CASGRGAEQFF	TGTGCCAGCGGGAGAGGAGCTGAGCAGTTCTTC
-	TRBV4-1	TRBD2	TRBJ2-3	CASSHPTSGADTQYF	TGCGCCAGCAGCCACCCGACTAGCGGGGCAGATACGCAGTATTTT
-	TRBV7-3	TRBD2	TRBJ2-1	CASSPLASGSNEQFF	TGTGCCAGCAGCCCTCTGGCTAGCGGAAGCAATGAGCAGTTCTTC
-	TRBV11-3	-	TRBJ1-2	CASSPRDANYGYTF	TGTGCCAGCAGCCCCCGGGACGCCAACTATGGCTACACCTTC
-	TRBV6-1	TRBD1	TRBJ2-5	CASRIRDRGLETQYF	TGTGCCAGCAGAATCCGGGACAGGGGCCTAGAGACCCAGTACTTC
-	TRBV19	-	TRBJ1-1	CASSIRGARTEAFF	TGTGCCAGTAGTATAAGGGGGGCGCGAACTGAAGCTTTCTTT
-	TRBV30	-	TRBJ2-7	CAWSLAASYEQYF	TGTGCCTGGAGTTTAGCGGCCTCCTACGAGCAGTACTTC
-	TRBV7-7	TRBD1	TRBJ1-4	CASSSGTGVNEKLFF	TGTGCTAGCAGCTCCGGTACAGGGGTTAATGAAAAACTGTTTTTT
-	TRBV10-1	-	TRBJ2-7	CASSVIRRSYEQYF	TGCGCCAGCAGTGTAATAAGAAGATCATACGAGCAGTACTTC
-	TRBV23-1	-	TRBJ1-3	CASSQRGNTIYF	TGCGCCAGCAGTCAACGAGGAAACACCATATATTTT
few	TRBV19	-	TRBJ1-5	CASSRLDQPQHF	TGTGCCAGTAGTAGGTTGGATCAGCCCCAGCATTTT
-	TRBV7-6	-	TRBJ1-1	CASSRKSGGTEAFF	TGTGCCAGCAGCCGGAAGTCCGGGGGCACTGAAGCTTTCTTT